This T cell receptor (beta chain) came from a study of blood T cell repertoires in COVID-19. Study-wide context: The analysed material was cDNA or gDNA that came from T cells, B-cell-depleted T cells, or PBMCs.

The CDR3 has 14 amino acids. Trimming left V 8 bases short and J 4 bases short, with 15 bases between. Germline CDR1 is MNHEY and CDR2 is SMNVEV (reference sequence). The method was immunoSEQ multiplex PCR; TCRdb's version includes in-frame clones alone and lacks a portion of them. The sample has more than 70,000 clones; more than 75% are singletons. Sequencing was performed on peripheral blood. The chain uses TRBV27 and TRBJ1-5; the D gene is possibly TRBD1 (5 bases). This receptor was obtained from a human donor in a cohort sampled during active COVID-19. Here the CDR3 DNA reads TGTGCCAGCGGTGAGTTCGGGGGGAATCAGCCCCAGCATTTT. It specifies CASGEFGGNQPQHF.